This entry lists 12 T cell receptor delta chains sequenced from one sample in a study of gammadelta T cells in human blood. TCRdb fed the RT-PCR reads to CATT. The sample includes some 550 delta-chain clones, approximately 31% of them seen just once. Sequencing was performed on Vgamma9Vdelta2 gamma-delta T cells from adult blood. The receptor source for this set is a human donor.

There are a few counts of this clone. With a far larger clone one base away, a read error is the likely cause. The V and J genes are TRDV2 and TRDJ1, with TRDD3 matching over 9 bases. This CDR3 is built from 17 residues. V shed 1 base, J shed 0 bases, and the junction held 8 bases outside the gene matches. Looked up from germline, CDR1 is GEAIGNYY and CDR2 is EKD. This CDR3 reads CACDTVLGEMYTDKLIF. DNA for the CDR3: TGTGCCTGTGACACGGTACTGGGGGAAATGTACACCGATAAACTCATCTTT.

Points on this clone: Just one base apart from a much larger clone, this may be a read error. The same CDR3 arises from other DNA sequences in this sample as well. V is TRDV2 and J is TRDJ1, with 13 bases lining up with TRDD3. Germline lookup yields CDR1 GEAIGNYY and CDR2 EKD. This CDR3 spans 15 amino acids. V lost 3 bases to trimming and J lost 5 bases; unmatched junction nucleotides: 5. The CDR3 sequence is CACDPLGDTADKLIF. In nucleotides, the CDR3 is TGTGCCTGTGACCCACTGGGGGATACGGCTGATAAACTCATCTTT.

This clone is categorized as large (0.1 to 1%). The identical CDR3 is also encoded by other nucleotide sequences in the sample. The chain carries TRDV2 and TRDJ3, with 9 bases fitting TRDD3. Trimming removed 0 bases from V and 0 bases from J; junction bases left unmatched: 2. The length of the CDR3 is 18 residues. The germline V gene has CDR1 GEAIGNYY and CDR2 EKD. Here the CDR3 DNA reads TGTGCCTGTGACACCGGGGATACGTTCTCCTGGGACACCCGACAGATGTTTTTC. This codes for CACDTGDTFSWDTRQMFF.

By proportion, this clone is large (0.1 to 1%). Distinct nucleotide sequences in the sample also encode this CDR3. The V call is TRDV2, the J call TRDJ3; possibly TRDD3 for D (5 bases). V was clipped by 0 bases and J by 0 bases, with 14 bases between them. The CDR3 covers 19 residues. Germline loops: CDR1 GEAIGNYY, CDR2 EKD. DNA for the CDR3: TGTGCCTGTGACACCGGGGGGGCCTTGAGCTCCTGGGACACCCGACAGATGTTTTTC. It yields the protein CACDTGGALSSWDTRQMFF.

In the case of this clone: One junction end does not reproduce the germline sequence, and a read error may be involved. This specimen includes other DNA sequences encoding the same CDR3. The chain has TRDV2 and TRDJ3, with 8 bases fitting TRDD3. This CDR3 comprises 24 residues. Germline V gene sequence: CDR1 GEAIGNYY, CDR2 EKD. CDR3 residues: CACDTVSGSLAGGPSSWDTRQMFF. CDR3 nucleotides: TGTGCCTGTGACACCGTAAGTGGTTCGTTAGCTGGGGGACCAAGCTCCTGGGACACTCGACAGATGTTTTTC.

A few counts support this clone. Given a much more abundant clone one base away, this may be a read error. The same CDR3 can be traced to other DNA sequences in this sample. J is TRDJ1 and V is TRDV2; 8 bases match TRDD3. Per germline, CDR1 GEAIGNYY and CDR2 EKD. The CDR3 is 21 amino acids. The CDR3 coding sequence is TGTGCCTGTGACCCTCTTCTGAGAACTGGGGATACTGGGGGGGACACTGATAAACTCATCTTT. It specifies CACDPLLRTGDTGGDTDKLIF.

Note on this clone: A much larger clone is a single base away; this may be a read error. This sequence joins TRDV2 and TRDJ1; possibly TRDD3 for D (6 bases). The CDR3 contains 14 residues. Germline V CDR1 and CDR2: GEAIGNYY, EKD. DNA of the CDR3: TGTGCCTGTGACGAGGTACTGGGTGTCGATAAACGCATCTTT. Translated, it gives CACDEVLGVDKRIF.

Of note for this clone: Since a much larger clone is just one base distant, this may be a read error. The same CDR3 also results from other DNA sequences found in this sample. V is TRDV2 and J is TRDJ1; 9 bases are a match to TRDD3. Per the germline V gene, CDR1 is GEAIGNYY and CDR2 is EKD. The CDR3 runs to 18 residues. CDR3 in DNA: TGTGCCTGTGACACCCTTACTGGGGGAAACGAGAACACTGATAAACTCATCTTT. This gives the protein CACDTLTGGNENTDKLIF.

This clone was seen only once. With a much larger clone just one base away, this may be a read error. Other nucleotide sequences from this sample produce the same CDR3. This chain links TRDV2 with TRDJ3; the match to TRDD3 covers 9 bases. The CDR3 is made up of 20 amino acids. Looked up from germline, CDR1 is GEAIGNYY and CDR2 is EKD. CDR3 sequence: CACDSVLGDFSSWDTRQMFF. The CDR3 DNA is TGTGCCTGTGACAGCGTACTGGGGGACTTTAGCTCCTGGGACACTCGACAGATGTTTTTC.

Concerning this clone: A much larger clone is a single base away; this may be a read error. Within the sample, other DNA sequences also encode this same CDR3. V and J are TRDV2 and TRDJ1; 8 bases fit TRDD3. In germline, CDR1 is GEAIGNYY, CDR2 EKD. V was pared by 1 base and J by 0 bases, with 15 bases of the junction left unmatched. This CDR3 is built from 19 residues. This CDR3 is CACDTPFRTGGLNTDKLIF. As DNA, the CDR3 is TGTGCCTGTGACACACCATTTCGTACTGGGGGGTTGAACACCGATAAACTCATCTTT.

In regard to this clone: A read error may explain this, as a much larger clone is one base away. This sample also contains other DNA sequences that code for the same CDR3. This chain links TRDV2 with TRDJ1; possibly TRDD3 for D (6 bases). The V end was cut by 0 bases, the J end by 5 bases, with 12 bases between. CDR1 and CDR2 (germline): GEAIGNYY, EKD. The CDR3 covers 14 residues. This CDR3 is CACDTWGPSDKLIF. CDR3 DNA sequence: TGTGCCTGTGACACCTGGGGGCCGTCTGATAAACTCATCTTT.

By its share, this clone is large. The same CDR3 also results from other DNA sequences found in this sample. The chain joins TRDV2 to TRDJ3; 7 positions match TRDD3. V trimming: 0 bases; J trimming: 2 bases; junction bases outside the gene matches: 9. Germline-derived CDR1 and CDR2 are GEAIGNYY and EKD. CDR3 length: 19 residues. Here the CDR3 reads CACDTAGGRLPWDTRQMFF. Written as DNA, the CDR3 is TGTGCCTGTGACACCGCTGGGGGCAGGCTCCCCTGGGACACCCGACAGATGTTTTTC.